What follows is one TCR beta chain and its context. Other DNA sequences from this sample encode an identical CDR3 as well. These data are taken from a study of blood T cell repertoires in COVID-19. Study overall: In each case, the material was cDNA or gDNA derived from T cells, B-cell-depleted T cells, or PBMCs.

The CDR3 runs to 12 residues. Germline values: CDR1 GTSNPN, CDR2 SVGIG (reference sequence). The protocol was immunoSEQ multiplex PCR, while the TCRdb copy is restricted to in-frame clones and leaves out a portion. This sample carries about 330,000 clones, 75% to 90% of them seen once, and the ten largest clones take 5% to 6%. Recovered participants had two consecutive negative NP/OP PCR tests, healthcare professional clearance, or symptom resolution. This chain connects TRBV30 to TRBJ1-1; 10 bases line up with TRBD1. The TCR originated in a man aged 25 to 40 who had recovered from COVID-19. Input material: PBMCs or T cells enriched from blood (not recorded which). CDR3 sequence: CAGRQGATEAFF. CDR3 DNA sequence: TGTGCTGGCCGACAGGGGGCCACTGAAGCTTTCTTT.